These 5 T cell receptor beta chains share one sample of origin, sequenced in a study of T cell responses to AZD1222 COVID-19 vaccine. Assay: immunoSEQ multiplex PCR; the TCRdb copy retains only in-frame clones and omits some. The sample lists 150,000 or so clones; around 94% were seen once. The sequences come from peripheral blood, collected 28 days after the second AZD1222 dose. The receptors come from an adult who received the AZD1222 COVID-19 vaccine.

The chain has TRBV7-9 and TRBJ2-7; the D gene could be TRBD1 or TRBD2 (6 bases each). Germline V gene data show CDR1 as SEHNR and CDR2 as FQNEAQ (reference sequence). The V gene lost 1 base and the J gene lost 0 bases, with 16 bases spanning the gap. The CDR3 totals 17 residues. This CDR3 is CASSLGGGRTDSYEQYF. The CDR3 nucleotides read TGTGCCAGCAGCTTAGGAGGGGGGCGTACTGACTCCTACGAGCAGTACTTC.

The chain employs TRBV29-1 and TRBJ2-1; D gene uncertain. From germline, CDR1 is SQVTM and CDR2 ANQGSEA. This CDR3 comprises 13 residues. The V end lost 6 bases, the J end lost 4 bases, and 13 bases lay between the germline ends. The CDR3 region has the DNA TGCAGCGTGGTCATTAGTGGATACAATGAGCAGTTCTTC. Amino acids: CSVVISGYNEQFF.

V usage is TRBV2 and J usage is TRBJ1-5; D is undetermined. V lost 3 bases to trimming and J lost 2 bases, with 14 bases between them. The CDR3 length is 16 residues. Germline-derived CDR1 and CDR2 are SNHLY and FYNNEI. The CDR3 nucleotides are TGTGCCAGCAGTGAGGGTCCCCGAGTGGGCAATCAGCCCCAGCATTTT. This codes for CASSEGPRVGNQPQHF. Full variable domain (missing parts from reference TRBV2 and TRBJ1-5): EPEVTQTPSHQVTQMGQEVILRCVPISNHLYFYWYRQILGQKVEFLVSFYNNEISEKSEIFDDQFSVERPDGSNFTLKIRSTKLEDSAMYFCASSEGPRVGNQPQHFGDGTRLSIL.

Written as DNA, the CDR3 is TGTGCCAGCAGTATCACCGGGACCTCGCACGAGCAGTACTTC. Amino acids: CASSITGTSHEQYF. J is TRBJ2-7 and V is TRBV27; D is possibly TRBD1 or TRBD2 (5 bases each). Trimming removed 5 bases at V and 5 bases at J, with 16 bases between. Looked up from germline, CDR1 is MNHEY and CDR2 is SMNVEV (reference sequence). The CDR3 sequence is 14 residues long.

V is TRBV19 and J is TRBJ1-4, with D perhaps matching TRBD1 (6 bases). This CDR3 contains 16 residues. Trimming shortened V by 8 bases and J by 0 bases, and 16 bases separated the two germline ends. Looked up from germline, CDR1 is LNHDA and CDR2 is SQIVND (reference sequence). CDR3: CASATGSLTTNEKLFF. CDR3 nucleotide sequence: TGTGCCAGTGCTACAGGGAGTTTAACAACTAATGAAAAACTGTTTTTT.